This T cell receptor (beta chain) emerged from a study of early T cells in non-severe SARS-CoV-2 infection. Study-wide background: Sequenced bulk RNA came from whole blood that was unsorted, and chains were unpaired. Study-level results: Anti-spike CD8 responses were favored by VDJdb matching, which missed private and CD4 specificities.

Attached unique molecular identifiers marked individual cDNA molecules. MiXCR, run by TCRdb on the 5' RACE reads, gives a single entry per CDR3 protein. The sample contains approximately 56,000 distinct CDR3 sequences, more than 13% of which appear only once. CDR1 and CDR2 (germline): SGHTA, FQGTGA. The CDR3 contains 13 residues. V lost 5 bases and J 3 bases, leaving 5 bases between the germline ends. Points on this clonotype: Its target is unknown.

J is TRBJ1-6 and V is TRBV7-3; no clear D. The receptor was derived from an adult who was a healthcare worker with PCR-confirmed SARS-CoV-2 infection or an uninfected control (not recorded which). The specimen was whole blood, collected at baseline. The CDR3 DNA is TGTGCCAGCAGCCTCAACTATAATTCACCCCTCCACTTT. As protein: CASSLNYNSPLHF.